This paragraph reports one T cell receptor (beta chain). These data belong to a study of blood T cell repertoires in COVID-19. The germline gives CDR1 MDHEN, CDR2 SYDVKM. V lost 3 bases, J lost 1 base, and 22 bases lay in between. This CDR3 is built from 18 residues. Original methodology: Nucleated cell counts were estimated from reference gene primer amplification. The protocol was immunoSEQ multiplex PCR, while the TCRdb copy is restricted to in-frame clones and leaves out a portion. For V, J and clone size, that table is used; D and trimming come from the DNA. The sample has over 200,000 clones; around 90% are singletons. Participants' own reports of clinical history determined their cohort assignment. It was within 2 weeks before study entry that exposed participants met a COVID-19 case.

The clonotype was recovered from a woman aged 25 to 45 who had been exposed to COVID-19. J is TRBJ2-7 and V is TRBV28; weak D call: TRBD1 (6 bases). The sequencing sample was made of PBMCs or T cells enriched from blood (not recorded which). CDR3 in amino acids: CASSLGTSLIRDSYEQYF. The CDR3 region has the DNA TGTGCCAGCAGTTTGGGGACATCCCTAATCAGAGATTCCTACGAGCAGTACTTC.